The present TCR beta chain was sequenced within a study of CXCR3-negative and CXCR3-positive naive CD8 T cells. Study overall: Each library held about 1.5 +/- 0.3 million TRB reads, around 150 million in total.

Germline lookup yields CDR1 SGHTA and CDR2 FQGNSA. There are 14 residues in the CDR3. Libraries were UMI-labeled 5' RACE TRB cDNA. TCRdb reprocessed the 5' RACE reads, with one entry per CDR3 protein and no DNA. There are 70,000 to 100,000 distinct CDR3 sequences in the sample, with around 1.7% held by the top ten. V is TRBV7-2 and J is TRBJ2-7; the D gene TCRdb calls, TRBD2, cannot be checked with no DNA. Sequenced: naive CXCR3- CD8+ T cells from blood. Regarding subset: CD45RO-CCR7+CD27+CD95- naive CD8+ T cells lacking CXCR3 (TNR3-). The source is a human donor in good health. Some clones in this sample may be carry-over from other donors' samples. The chain's CDR3 is CASSYTGGTYEQYF.